The 18 T cell receptor beta chains below were found in one sample sequenced in a study of blood T cells in healthy people across ages. Next came a second PCR, run for roughly 6 to 11 cycles, which used a sample-barcoded 5' primer along with a J-beta primer mix. In TCRdb, the 5' RACE reads were re-called with MiXCR into one record per CDR3 protein. The table lists 1,100,000 or so distinct CDR3 sequences, 35% to 55% of them singletons. The sequencing sample was made of blood. The receptors were gathered from a woman aged 60 to 75 in good health.

The chain couples TRBV20-1 to TRBJ2-4, with D maybe TRBD2 (5 bases). Gene TRBJ2-5 matches the end of the DNA better, so the J call may be wrong. The V gene's germline CDR1 is DFQATT and CDR2 SNEGSKA (reference sequence). This CDR3 comprises 11 residues. This CDR3 is CSGFEGETQYF. The CDR3 DNA reads as TGCAGTGGGTTTGAGGGCGAGACCCAGTACTTC.

The gene calls are TRBV6-6 and TRBJ2-3; a possible D gene is TRBD1 (6 bases). Trimming removed 6 bases at V and 5 bases at J, with 9 bases between. The CDR3 has 12 residues. Germline assignment: CDR1 MNHNY and CDR2 SVGAGI (reference sequence). In DNA, the CDR3 is TGTGCCAGCAGCCAACAGGGAGATACGCAGTATTTT. Its translation: CASSQQGDTQYF.

This chain links TRBV20-1 with TRBJ2-3, with 9 bases fitting TRBD2. Germline loops: CDR1 DFQATT, CDR2 SNEGSKA (reference sequence). The J segment lost 2 bases and the V segment lost 0 bases, leaving 6 bases of the junction unmatched. The CDR3 is 16 residues long. CDR3 coding DNA: TGCAGTGCTAGAGATCCGCTAGCGGGGCCCACAGATACGCAGTATTTT. This sequence encodes CSARDPLAGPTDTQYF.

In its sample, this clonotype was seen many times. The genes are TRBV29-1 and TRBJ2-1; 10 positions match TRBD1. Germline lookup yields CDR1 SQVTM and CDR2 ANQGSEA. This CDR3 spans 12 amino acids. J lost 7 bases, V lost 6 bases, and 3 bases had no gene match. The chain's CDR3 is CSVGQGGNEQFF. The CDR3 DNA follows: TGCAGCGTCGGACAGGGGGGAAATGAGCAGTTCTTC.

The chain links TRBV5-1 to TRBJ1-2; no definite D call. There are 13 residues in the CDR3. Trimming took off 4 bases at V and 4 bases at J, with 11 bases between the two ends. The V gene's germline CDR1 is SGHRS and CDR2 YFSETQ. The CDR3 loop reads CASSPGDVYGYTF. The CDR3 DNA reads TGCGCCAGCAGCCCGGGAGATGTCTATGGCTACACCTTC.

The rearrangement links TRBV28 to TRBJ2-7, with a weak D call TRBD2 (6 bases). The germline CDR1 and CDR2 sequences are MDHEN and SYDVKM. This CDR3 region has 15 residues. V lost 3 bases, J lost 0 bases, and 12 bases lay in between. The CDR3, as DNA: TGTGCCAGCAGTTTGACGCTAGCGCTCTCCTACGAGCAGTACTTC. It encodes CASSLTLALSYEQYF.

This clonotype was seen once. Sequence at one end of the junction differs from germline and may be a read error. V usage is TRBV6-2 or TRBV6-3 and J usage is TRBJ2-6; D possibly corresponds to TRBD1 (5 bases). Germline V gene sequence: CDR1 MNHEY, CDR2 SVGEGT. The CDR3 extends over 15 amino acids. The CDR3 DNA reads as TGTGCCAGCAGTTATTTCCCCTCTGGGGCCAACGCCCTGACTTTC. It codes for CASSYFPSGANALTF.

The chain has TRBV2 and TRBJ2-3; the D gene is possibly TRBD2 (6 bases). V lost 6 bases and J 1 base, leaving 14 bases between the germline ends. This CDR3 region has 15 residues. CDR1 and CDR2 from the germline V gene are SNHLY and FYNNEI. CDR3 sequence (DNA): TGTGCCAGCAGGATGGGACTTCTTGGCACAGATACGCAGTATTTT. It is translated as CASRMGLLGTDTQYF. Using reference TRBV2 and TRBJ2-3 for the parts outside the CDR3, the full variable domain is EPEVTQTPSHQVTQMGQEVILRCVPISNHLYFYWYRQILGQKVEFLVSFYNNEISEKSEIFDDQFSVERPDGSNFTLKIRSTKLEDSAMYFCASRMGLLGTDTQYFGPGTRLTVL.

The rearrangement uses TRBV7-9 and TRBJ2-4; 10 nucleotides match TRBD2. The J call is in doubt because the DNA end fits TRBJ2-7 better. This CDR3 has 15 amino acids. Germline-derived CDR1 and CDR2 are SEHNR and FQNEAQ (reference sequence). The CDR3, as DNA: TGTGCCAGCAGCTCGTGGCTAGCGGGAGTTTACGAGCAGTACTTC. Its protein is CASSSWLAGVYEQYF.

This chain uses TRBV27 with TRBJ2-7, with a possible D match to TRBD2 (5 bases). The germline V gene has CDR1 MNHEY and CDR2 SMNVEV (reference sequence). This CDR3 has 14 residues. Deletions cut 7 bases from V and 2 bases from J, with 15 bases between. This chain's CDR3 is CASTDRGGTYEQYF. CDR3 DNA: TGTGCCAGCACCGATCGGGGTGGGACCTACGAGCAGTACTTC.

The rearrangement links TRBV7-3 to TRBJ2-1; D call uncertain. Germline-derived CDR1 and CDR2 are SGHTA and FQGTGA. The CDR3 loop spans 15 amino acids. V was pared by 2 bases and J by 2 bases, with 10 bases between. CDR3 residues: CASSLAVNPYNEQFF. The CDR3 DNA follows: TGTGCCAGCAGCTTAGCGGTAAATCCCTACAATGAGCAGTTCTTC. Supplemented by reference TRBV7-3 and TRBJ2-1, the full variable domain reads GAGVSQTPSNKVTEKGKYVELRCDPISGHTALYWYRQSLGQGPEFLIYFQGTGAADDSGLPNDRFFAVRPEGSVSTLKIQRTERGDSAVYLCASSLAVNPYNEQFFGPGTRLTVL.

Only a few counts were recorded for this clonotype. The genes are TRBV14 and TRBJ2-5, with TRBD1 identical over 9 bases. The V gene end was trimmed by 4 bases and the J gene end by 0 bases; junction bases not matched to a gene: 6. The CDR3 has 16 residues. Germline CDR1 and CDR2: SGHDN and FVKESK. Here the CDR3 reads CASSPYGTGYQETQYF. In DNA, the CDR3 is TGTGCCAGCAGCCCGTACGGGACAGGGTACCAAGAGACCCAGTACTTC.

V gene TRBV5-6 combines with J gene TRBJ2-7; weak D call: TRBD2 (6 bases). This CDR3 region has 15 residues. With 3 bases removed from V and 2 bases from J, the gap between germline ends came to 15 bases. The V gene's germline CDR1 is SGHDT and CDR2 YYEEEE. CDR3 coding DNA: TGTGCCAGCAGCTCAGCCGGGACTCCACCCTACGAGCAGTACTTC. Protein product: CASSSAGTPPYEQYF.

This chain links TRBV24-1 with TRBJ2-7; 9 positions match TRBD1. The CDR3 is 13 amino acids. The germline gives CDR1 KGHDR, CDR2 SFDVKD. Trimming took 9 bases from V and 4 from J; bases not matched to a gene: 6. The CDR3 here is CATEETGGYEQYF. The DNA of the CDR3 is TGTGCCACCGAGGAGACAGGGGGATACGAGCAGTACTTC.

The sample holds a few counts of this clonotype. V and J are TRBV6-5 and TRBJ1-6; a weak D match, TRBD1 (5 bases). The CDR3 runs to 12 residues. Per germline, CDR1 MNHEY and CDR2 SVGAGI. V was cut by 6 bases and J by 9 bases, with 9 bases left in between. CDR3: CASRAGFSPLHF. For the CDR3, the DNA is TGTGCCAGCAGGGCAGGGTTTTCACCCCTCCACTTT.

Only one count was recorded for this clonotype. A junction boundary mismatches the germline segment, possibly from a read error. The gene calls are TRBV6-1 and TRBJ2-4; D uncertain. CDR1 is MNHNS and CDR2 is SASEGT in the germline V gene. CDR3 size: 14 residues. The CDR3 bases are TGTGCCAGCATCCCAGGTTGGGTTGGTAACATTCGGTACTTC. This translates into CASIPGWVGNIRYF.

V gene TRBV10-3 combines with J gene TRBJ2-7; D uncertain. This CDR3 has 11 residues. Germline assignment: CDR1 ENHRY and CDR2 SYGVKD. Deletions cut 3 bases from V and 3 bases from J, with 3 bases between. CDR3 loop: CAISEFYEQYF. In nucleotides, the CDR3 is TGTGCCATCAGTGAATTCTACGAGCAGTACTTC.

The chain joins TRBV6-5 to TRBJ2-3; perhaps TRBD2 as D (6 bases). Germline V gene lookup returns CDR1 MNHEY and CDR2 SVGAGI. The CDR3 loop spans 15 amino acids. Between the trimmed V and J ends, which lost 6 bases and 0 bases, there was a span of 13 bases. CDR3 sequence reads: CASSPAGTSTDTQYF. The CDR3 DNA reads as TGTGCCAGCAGCCCCGCTGGGACTAGCACAGATACGCAGTATTTT.